The 17 T cell receptor beta chains in this list originate from one sample, sequenced in a study of blood T cell repertoires in COVID-19. Data came from immunoSEQ multiplex PCR; TCRdb stores just in-frame clones and leaves some out. Of some 250,000 clones listed, over 75% are singletons. The sample comprised peripheral blood. These receptors all stem from a human donor in a cohort sampled during active COVID-19.

The chain recombines TRBV7-9 with TRBJ1-4, with TRBD1 matching over 9 bases. The CDR3 extends over 18 amino acids. V was pared by 5 bases and J by 3 bases, with 13 bases of the junction left unmatched. The germline V gene encodes CDR1 SEHNR and CDR2 FQNEAQ (reference sequence). CDR3 nucleotides: TGTGCCAGCAGCATTACCAGGGCTGGACAGGGGTCTAATGAAAAACTGTTTTTT. This encodes CASSITRAGQGSNEKLFF. The variable domain in full, completed from reference TRBV7-9 and TRBJ1-4, reads DTGVSQNPRHKITKRGQNVTFRCDPISEHNRLYWYRQTLGQGPEFLTYFQNEAQLEKSRLLSDRFSAERPKGSFSTLEIQRTEQGDSAMYLCASSITRAGQGSNEKLFFGSGTQLSVL.

CDR3 DNA: TGTGCCTGGAGTATGAGTGGAGGGACAGATACGCAGTATTTT. Its protein product is CAWSMSGGTDTQYF. The rearrangement joins TRBV30 to TRBJ2-3; maybe TRBD2 (6 bases). Germline values: CDR1 GTSNPN, CDR2 SVGIG (reference sequence). The CDR3 runs to 14 residues. V was cut by 2 bases and J by 3 bases, with 12 bases left in between.

This clone was observed once. The germline gene is not matched at one end of the junction; a read error may be the cause. This sequence joins TRBV28 and TRBJ1-4; 8 positions match TRBD1. Germline V CDR1 and CDR2: MDHEN, SYDVKM. This CDR3 region has 13 residues. CDR3 sequence reads: CASSSRTGTGENF. The CDR3 nucleotides read TGTGCCAGCAGTTCCCGAACCGGGACAGGAGAAAATTTT.

This chain uses TRBV10-3 with TRBJ1-3, with D hard to call. Trimming pared 6 bases from V and 6 bases from J, leaving 12 bases between. The germline CDR1 and CDR2 sequences are ENHRY and SYGVKD. The CDR3 length is 13 residues. CDR3 DNA sequence: TGTGCCATCAGGAGGGTCGGATCAAACACCATATATTTT. It specifies CAIRRVGSNTIYF.

The V call is TRBV5-8, the J call TRBJ1-6; 10 bases are shared with TRBD1. CDR3 length: 16 amino acids. In germline, CDR1 is SGHTS, CDR2 YDEGEE. V shed 0 bases and J 10 bases; nucleotides not matched to a gene: 7. This CDR3 reads CASSLVDRGLGSPLHF. The CDR3 DNA sequence: TGTGCCAGCAGCTTGGTGGACAGGGGGTTGGGGTCACCCCTCCACTTT.

This sequence joins TRBV5-1 and TRBJ1-3; D may be TRBD1 (5 bases). The CDR3 is made up of 15 amino acids. Trimming took off 0 bases at V and 1 base at J, with 8 bases between the two ends. Germline V gene data show CDR1 as SGHRS and CDR2 as YFSETQ. DNA of the CDR3: TGCGCCAGCAGCTTGGACGCAGGGTCTGGAAACACCATATATTTT. The encoded protein is CASSLDAGSGNTIYF.

This sequence joins TRBV7-9 and TRBJ1-2, with D possibly TRBD1 on 5 matching bases. The germline V and J ends were trimmed by 5 bases and 4 bases, with 14 bases remaining between them. The CDR3 spans 14 residues. From germline, CDR1 is SEHNR and CDR2 FQNEAQ (reference sequence). Here the CDR3 reads CASSPVGGTYGYTF. The CDR3 nucleotides read TGTGCCAGCAGCCCAGTCGGGGGGACCTATGGCTACACCTTC.

This rearrangement joins TRBV13 to TRBJ1-2; weak D call: TRBD1 (6 bases). The CDR3 runs to 15 residues. Deletions cut 0 bases from V and 3 bases from J, with 11 bases between. Germline values: CDR1 PRHDT, CDR2 FYEKMQ (reference sequence). The CDR3 sequence is CASSLGAGEHYGYTF. The CDR3 nucleotides are TGTGCCAGCAGCTTAGGCGCAGGGGAACACTATGGCTACACCTTC.

V and J are TRBV4-2 and TRBJ2-3; D remains ambiguous. Trimming took off 0 bases at V and 4 bases at J, with 8 bases between the two ends. The germline CDR1 and CDR2 sequences are LGHNA and YNFKEQ. The CDR3 sequence is 14 residues long. CDR3 nucleotides: TGTGCCAGCAGCCAAGATTCGAGATCAGATACGCAGTATTTT. Encoded protein: CASSQDSRSDTQYF.

This clone was detected once. The chain recombines TRBV7-8 with TRBJ1-2; D ambiguous. CDR1 SGHVS and CDR2 FQNEAQ come from the germline V gene. Trimming left V 4 bases short and J 8 bases short, with 26 bases between. CDR3 size: 17 residues. CDR3: CASSSPRGLTGSGGYTF. The DNA for the CDR3 is TGTGCCAGCAGCTCGCCTCGCGGCCTAACTGGAAGTGGGGGCTACACCTTC.

This chain connects TRBV11-1 to TRBJ2-7; D might be TRBD1 (6 bases). With 4 bases removed from V and 6 bases from J, the gap between germline ends came to 16 bases. Germline V gene lookup returns CDR1 SGHAT and CDR2 FQDESV (reference sequence). The CDR3 spans 14 residues. The CDR3 nucleotides are TGTGCCAGCAGCTCCTTTACCACAGGGAGCGAGCAGTACTTC. Encoded protein: CASSSFTTGSEQYF.

The V gene is TRBV7-6, the J gene TRBJ1-3, with 8 nucleotides matching TRBD1. This CDR3 is 16 amino acids long. Germline V CDR1 and CDR2: SGHVS, FNYEAQ. The trim removed 2 bases at V and 4 bases at J, leaving 7 bases unmatched. As DNA, the CDR3 is TGTGCCAGCAGCTTATCAGGGGGCGCGGGAGGAAACACCATATATTTT. This gives the protein CASSLSGGAGGNTIYF.

The CDR3 here is CASSTPGLAGYEQYF. The CDR3 nucleotides are TGTGCCAGCAGTACCCCCGGTCTAGCGGGTTACGAGCAGTACTTC. V gene TRBV28 combines with J gene TRBJ2-7, with 8 nucleotides matching TRBD2. CDR3 length: 15 amino acids. Germline loops: CDR1 MDHEN, CDR2 SYDVKM. V trimming: 5 bases; J trimming: 4 bases; junction bases outside the gene matches: 10.

The chain joins TRBV21-1 to TRBJ1-2; the DNA was not used to check the table's D call, TRBD1. TRBV21-1 is termed a pseudogene. CDR3 length equals 14 residues. The CDR3 bases are TGTGCCAGCAGCAAAGCCCCGACAGGGAATGGCTACACCTTC. Translating gives CASSKAPTGNGYTF.

J is TRBJ1-1 and V is TRBV27; perhaps TRBD1 as D (6 bases). V was trimmed by 2 bases and J by 2 bases, leaving 12 bases between them. CDR1 is MNHEY and CDR2 is SMNVEV in the germline V gene (reference sequence). CDR3 size: 15 residues. The CDR3 spells CASSLAGTRNTEAFF. Here the CDR3 DNA reads TGTGCCAGCAGTTTAGCAGGGACACGAAACACTGAAGCTTTCTTT.

The chain is built from TRBV27 and TRBJ2-5; tentative D call: TRBD2 (6 bases). This CDR3 is built from 14 residues. V was shortened by 4 bases and J by 3 bases, with 12 bases between the two germline ends. Germline values: CDR1 MNHEY, CDR2 SMNVEV (reference sequence). CDR3 loop: CASSSGTVEETQYF. In DNA, the CDR3 is TGTGCCAGCAGTTCCGGGACTGTGGAAGAGACCCAGTACTTC.

A note on this clone: Other DNA sequences from this sample encode an identical CDR3 as well. The chain carries TRBV5-4 and TRBJ2-7; 15 bases are a match to TRBD2. The CDR3 is 16 amino acids. CDR1 SGHNT and CDR2 YYREEE come from the germline V gene (reference sequence). Unmatched junction bases numbered 5, after V lost 5 bases and J lost 2 bases. The chain's CDR3 is CASSTGLAGGTYEQYF. The DNA for the CDR3 is TGTGCCAGCAGTACGGGACTAGCGGGAGGCACCTACGAGCAGTACTTC. The full variable domain, completed using reference TRBV5-4 and TRBJ2-7, is ETGVTQSPTHLIKTRGQQVTLRCSSQSGHNTVSWYQQALGQGPQFIFQYYREEENGRGNFPPRFSGLQFPNYSSELNVNALELDDSALYLCASSTGLAGGTYEQYFGPGTRLTVT.